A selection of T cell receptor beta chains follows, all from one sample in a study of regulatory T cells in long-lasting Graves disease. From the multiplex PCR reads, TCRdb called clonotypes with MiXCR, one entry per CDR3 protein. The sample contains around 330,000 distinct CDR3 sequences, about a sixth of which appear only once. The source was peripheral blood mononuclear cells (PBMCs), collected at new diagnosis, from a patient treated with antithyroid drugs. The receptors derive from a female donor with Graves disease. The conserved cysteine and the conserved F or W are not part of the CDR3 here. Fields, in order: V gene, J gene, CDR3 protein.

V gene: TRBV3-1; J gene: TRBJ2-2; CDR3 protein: ASSPGTITGELF
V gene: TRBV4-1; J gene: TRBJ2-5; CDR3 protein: ASSQEVAQGETQY
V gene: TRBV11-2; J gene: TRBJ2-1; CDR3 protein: ASSSPTSMSYNEQF
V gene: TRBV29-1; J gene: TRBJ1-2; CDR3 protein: SAPVGGMANYGYT
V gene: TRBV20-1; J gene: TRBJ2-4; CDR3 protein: SARDTRVLENIQY
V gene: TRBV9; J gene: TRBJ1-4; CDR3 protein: ASSVGTQGIGEKLF
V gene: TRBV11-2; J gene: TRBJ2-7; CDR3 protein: ASSLVASGYSYEQY
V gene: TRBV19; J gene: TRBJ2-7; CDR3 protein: ASSIFGTGSYEQY
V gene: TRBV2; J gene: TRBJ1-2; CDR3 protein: ASSEALSGGFYGYT
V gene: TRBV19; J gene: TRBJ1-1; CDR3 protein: ASSIEGTGNTEAF
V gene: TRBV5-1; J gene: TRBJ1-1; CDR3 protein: ASSGRGNTEAF
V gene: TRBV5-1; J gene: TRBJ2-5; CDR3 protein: ASSYPGRETQY
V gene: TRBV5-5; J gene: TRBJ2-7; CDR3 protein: ASSLGTGFREQY
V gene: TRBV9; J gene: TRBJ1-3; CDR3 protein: ASSPFSGPNTIY
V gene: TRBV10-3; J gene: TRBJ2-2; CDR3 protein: AITNSGTNTGELF
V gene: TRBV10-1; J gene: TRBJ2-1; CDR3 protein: ASSERVSGNEQF
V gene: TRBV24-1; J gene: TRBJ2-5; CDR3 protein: ATSDLTRQETQY
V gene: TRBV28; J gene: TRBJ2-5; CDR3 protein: ASSSPSGYQETQY
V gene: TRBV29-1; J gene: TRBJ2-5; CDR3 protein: SVPRWETQY
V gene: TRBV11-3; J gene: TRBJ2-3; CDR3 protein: ASSYSSEDTQY
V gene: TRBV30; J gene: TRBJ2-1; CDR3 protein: AWNVKGASWGNEQF
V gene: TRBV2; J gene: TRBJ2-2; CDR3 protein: ASSASRERELPGELF
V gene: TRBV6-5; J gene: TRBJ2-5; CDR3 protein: ASSYGVGVGETQY
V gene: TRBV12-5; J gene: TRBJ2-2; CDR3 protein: ASGLDPKNTGELF
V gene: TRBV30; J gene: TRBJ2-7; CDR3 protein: AWRGDGYEQY
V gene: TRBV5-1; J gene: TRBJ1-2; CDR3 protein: ASSPGGLDYGYT
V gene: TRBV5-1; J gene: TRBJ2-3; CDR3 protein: ASSWGPNLEGANSDTQY
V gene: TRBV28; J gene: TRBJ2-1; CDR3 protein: ASGDNRFEQF
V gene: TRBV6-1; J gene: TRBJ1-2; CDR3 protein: ASLSRGRGYGYT
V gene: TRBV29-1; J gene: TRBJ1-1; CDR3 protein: SVDSNPEAF
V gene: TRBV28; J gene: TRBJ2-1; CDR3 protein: ASSVFTGLDNEQF
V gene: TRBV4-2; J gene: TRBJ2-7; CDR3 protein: ASSQDLGVGYEQY
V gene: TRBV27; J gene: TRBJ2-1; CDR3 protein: ASSRLSYNEQF
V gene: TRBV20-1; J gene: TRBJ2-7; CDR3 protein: SARGLEAVDLDEQY
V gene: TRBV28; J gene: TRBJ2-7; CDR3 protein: ASSLSPWTVSLSPPGSEQY
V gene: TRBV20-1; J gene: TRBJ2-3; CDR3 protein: SARDWARRVSTDTQY
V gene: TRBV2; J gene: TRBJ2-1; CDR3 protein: ASSSLVFGNEQF
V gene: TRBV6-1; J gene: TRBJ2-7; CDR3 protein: ASRSRFRGPIDEQY
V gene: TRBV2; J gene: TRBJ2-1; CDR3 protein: ASETNEQF
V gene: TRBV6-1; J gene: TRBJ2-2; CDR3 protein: ASSEADFQYSLPGELF
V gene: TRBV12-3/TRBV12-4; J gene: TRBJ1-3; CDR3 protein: ASSLWGLFGNTIY
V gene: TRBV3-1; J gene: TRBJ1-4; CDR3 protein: ASSQGKLGATGEKLF
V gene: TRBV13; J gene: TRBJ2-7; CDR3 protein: ASSPGVTYEQY
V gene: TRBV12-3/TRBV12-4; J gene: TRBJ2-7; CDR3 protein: ASRGTGFYEQY
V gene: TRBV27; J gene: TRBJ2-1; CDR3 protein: ASSFSGGAWTSDKLNNEQF
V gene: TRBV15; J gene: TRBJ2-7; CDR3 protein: ATSLGQGLSYEQY
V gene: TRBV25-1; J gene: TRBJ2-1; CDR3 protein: ASSESKRDRSSYNEQF
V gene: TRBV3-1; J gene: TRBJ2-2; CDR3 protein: ASSQDPLAGDTGELF
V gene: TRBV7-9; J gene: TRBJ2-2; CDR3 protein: ASSPNVRSPHTGELF
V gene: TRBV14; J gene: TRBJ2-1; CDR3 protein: ASSQGGLATEQF
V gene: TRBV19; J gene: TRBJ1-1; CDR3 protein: ASSIKAMNTEAF
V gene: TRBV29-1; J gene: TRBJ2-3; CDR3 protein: SVEGPNPGLSTDTQY
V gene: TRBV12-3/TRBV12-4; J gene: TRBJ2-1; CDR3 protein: ASSFTGTSVPEQF
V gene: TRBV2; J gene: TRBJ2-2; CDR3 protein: ASRGTWLTGELF
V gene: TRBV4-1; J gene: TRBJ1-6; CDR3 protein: ASSPQFEGSYSPLH
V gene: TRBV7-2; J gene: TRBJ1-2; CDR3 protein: ASSLSGQGYGYT
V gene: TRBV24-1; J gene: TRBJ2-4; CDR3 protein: ATSDLQVSLTPYGTSRHVWH
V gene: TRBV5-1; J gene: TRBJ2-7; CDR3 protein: ASSLVPSGPYEQY
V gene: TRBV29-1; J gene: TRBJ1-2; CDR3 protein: SVEPGQGSGYT
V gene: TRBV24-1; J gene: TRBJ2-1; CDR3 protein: ATSASGEGNQEQF